This T cell receptor beta chain appears in the sequencing data of a study of post-analysis software for immune sequencing data. Whole-study findings and limits: With TRBV5-6, TRBV5-1 and TRBV20-1 included, a handful of TRBV segments were more frequent in patients than in controls.

The germline gives CDR1 SGHTA, CDR2 FQGNSA. Between the trimmed V and J ends, which lost 0 bases and 2 bases, there was a span of 12 bases. There are 16 residues in the CDR3. Included in the TCR beta cDNA libraries were unique molecular identifiers. MiXCR was run by TCRdb on the PCR reads, yielding one entry per CDR3 protein. The table includes 430,000 or so distinct CDR3 sequences, 30% to 40% detected once. This clonotype was seen only a few times. What it recognizes is unknown. Input material: blood. V and J are TRBV7-2 and TRBJ2-3; D is perhaps TRBD2 (6 bases). The source of this sequence is a girl aged 2-9 years with multiple sclerosis. CDR3 residues: CASSLAAGGITDTQYF. DNA of the CDR3: TGTGCCAGCAGCTTAGCCGCCGGGGGTATCACAGATACGCAGTATTTT. The full variable domain, rest sourced from reference TRBV7-2 and TRBJ2-3, is GAGVSQSPSNKVTEKGKDVELRCDPISGHTALYWYRQSLGQGLEFLIYFQGNSAPDKSGLPSDRFSAERTGGSVSTLTIQRTQQEDSAVYLCASSLAAGGITDTQYFGPGTRLTVL.